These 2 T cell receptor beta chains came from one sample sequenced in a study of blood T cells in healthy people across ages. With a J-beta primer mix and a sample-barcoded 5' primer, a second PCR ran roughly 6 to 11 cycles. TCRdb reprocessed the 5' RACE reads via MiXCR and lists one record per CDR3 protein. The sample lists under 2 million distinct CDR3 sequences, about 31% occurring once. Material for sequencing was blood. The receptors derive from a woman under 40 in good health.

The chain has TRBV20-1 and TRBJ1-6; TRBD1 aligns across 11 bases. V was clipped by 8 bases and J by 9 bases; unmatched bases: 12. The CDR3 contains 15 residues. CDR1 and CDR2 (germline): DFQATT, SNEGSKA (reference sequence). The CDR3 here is CSTRPGQGASSPLHF. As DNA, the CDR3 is TGCAGTACCAGGCCAGGACAGGGGGCTTCTTCACCCCTCCACTTT.

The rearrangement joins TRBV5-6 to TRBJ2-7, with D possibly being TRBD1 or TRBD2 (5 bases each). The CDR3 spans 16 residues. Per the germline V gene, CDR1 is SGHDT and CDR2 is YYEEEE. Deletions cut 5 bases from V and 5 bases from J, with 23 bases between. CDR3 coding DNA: TGTGCCAGCAGTTTCCCCTCTGGCAGGGAGTCCGACGAGCAGTACTTC. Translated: CASSFPSGRESDEQYF.